The clone carrying this T cell receptor (beta chain) was seen a few times. The antigen is undetermined. This sample stems from a study of beta chain features in type 1 diabetes. The entirety of the isolated RNA underwent reverse transcription, so expressed TCRB transcripts were sequenced. Profiled with immunoSEQ multiplex PCR; TCRdb holds only in-frame clones, not every one. The data show under 450,000 clones, about 15% seen once. Study results and caveats: Across patients, naive, central memory and Treg TCRB repertoires exhibited apparently greater similarity than was observed across healthy donors. All four CD4+ subsets of Type 1 diabetes patients contained TCRB CDR3s that were moderately but significantly shorter.

After removal of 4 bases from V and 5 bases from J, the junction contained 8 bases not matched to a gene. The CDR3 spans 16 residues. Germline V gene lookup returns CDR1 MNHEY and CDR2 SMNVEV (reference sequence). Using CD45RO/CCR7/CD25/CD127/CD95/CD27, CD4+ naive, central memory, regulatory and stem cell-like memory cells were sorted. Sequencing was carried out using naive CD4+ T cells from blood. This rearrangement joins TRBV27 to TRBJ2-1, with 10 nucleotides matching TRBD2. This clonotype was sampled from a man aged 25 to 45 in good health. The CDR3 loop is CASSSAGLAAHNEQFF. The CDR3, as DNA: TGTGCCAGCAGTTCTGCCGGACTAGCGGCTCACAATGAGCAGTTCTTC.